These T cell receptor beta chains were read from a single sample in a study of T cells in Graves' hyperthyroidism and ophthalmopathy. From the multiplex PCR reads, TCRdb called clonotypes with MiXCR, one entry per CDR3 protein. The sample holds 360,000 or so distinct CDR3 sequences, roughly 15% seen once. Sequenced: blood. These TCRs come from an older woman with Graves' ophthalmopathy. CDR3s include the opening cysteine and the closing phenylalanine or tryptophan. The D gene is left open where the match is weak. Clone size appears in some rows only: once, few, many, or a class for an expanded clone.

clone_size j_call d_call v_call cdr3_nt cdr3_aa
many TRBJ2-5 - TRBV7-3 TGTGCCAGCAGCTCTGGACGGCAAGAGACCCAGTACTTC CASSSGRQETQYF
many TRBJ2-3 - TRBV24-1 TGTGCCACCAGTGAGCACTACAGGGAAAACACAGATACGCAGTATTTT CATSEHYRENTDTQYF
many TRBJ1-1 - TRBV7-9 TGTGCCAGCAGCTTAGGAGGGCAAGGGACTGAAGCTTTCTTT CASSLGGQGTEAFF
many TRBJ2-1 TRBD2 TRBV7-8 TGTGCCAGCTTGGGAGGGGGCTGGCTAGCGGGAGGGGGCTCCTACAATGAGCAGTTCTTC CASLGGGWLAGGGSYNEQFF
many TRBJ2-7 - TRBV7-9 TGTGCCAGCAGCTCTAGGCCCCTCCCCGAGCAGTACTTC CASSSRPLPEQYF
many TRBJ2-3 - TRBV11-2 TGTGCCAGCAGCCCAGGAGGAAGCACAGATACGCAGTATTTT CASSPGGSTDTQYF
once TRBJ2-7 - TRBV20-1 TGCAGTGCTAGAGCCCCTAGGGGAGGCTTCCACCTCTACGAGCAGTACTTC CSARAPRGGFHLYEQYF
few TRBJ2-7 TRBD2 TRBV15 TGTGCCACCAGCAGAGTACGGGGGGGCCCTCGTGAGCAGTACTTC CATSRVRGGPREQYF
- TRBJ2-7 - TRBV4-2 TGTGCCAGCAGCCAAGCTACGGGAGTTATCTACGAACAGTACTTC CASSQATGVIYEQYF
many TRBJ2-5 TRBD2 TRBV7-9 TGTGCCAGCAGCTTAACTATGGGAGGGCAAGAGACCCAGTACTTC CASSLTMGGQETQYF
many TRBJ2-7 - TRBV20-1 TGCAGTGCTAGAGCCGCGGACCGCTATTCCTACGAGCAGTACTTC CSARAADRYSYEQYF
few TRBJ2-7 - TRBV13 TGTGCCAGCAGCTTAGGGCCTGCGGACGAGCAGTACTTC CASSLGPADEQYF
few TRBJ2-5 TRBD1 TRBV12-5 TGTGCTAGTGGTTTGGGACAGGGGTTAGAGACCCAGTACTTC CASGLGQGLETQYF
- TRBJ2-1 TRBD2 TRBV27 TGTGCCAGCAGTATCCCGGGACTAGCGATAAATGAGCAGTTCTTC CASSIPGLAINEQFF
many TRBJ1-1 - TRBV12-3/TRBV12-4 TGTGCCAGCAGTTTCGTCCGCCGAGGGGCTTTCTTT CASSFVRRGAFF
few TRBJ1-5 TRBD1 TRBV3-1 TGTGCCAGCAGCCCTAACGACAGGGGTCAGCCCCAGCATTTT CASSPNDRGQPQHF
many TRBJ2-5 TRBD2 TRBV20-1 TGCAGTGCTAGAGATTCGAGCGGGAGAGGAGAGACCCAGTACTTC CSARDSSGRGETQYF
many TRBJ1-5 TRBD1 TRBV28 TGTGCCAGCTCTCCGGGACAGCTCAATCAGCCCCAGCATTTT CASSPGQLNQPQHF
many TRBJ1-6 - TRBV7-2 TGTGCCAGCAGCTTGCCGAATTCACCCCTCCACTTT CASSLPNSPLHF
many TRBJ2-1 TRBD2 TRBV12-3/TRBV12-4 TGTGCCAGCAGTTTCGCCGCCGGGACTAGTGGTGAGCAGTTCTTC CASSFAAGTSGEQFF
- TRBJ2-1 TRBD2 TRBV3-1 TGTGCCAGCAGCCTCGGACTAGCGGGACAGAATGAGCAGTTCTTC CASSLGLAGQNEQFF
few TRBJ2-5 - TRBV15 TGTGCCACCAGCAGAATCCAAGAGACCCAGTACTTC CATSRIQETQYF
few TRBJ2-1 TRBD2 TRBV6-2/TRBV6-3 TGTACCAGCAGGCGGCCCAGCGGGGACAATGAGCAGTTCTTC CTSRRPSGDNEQFF
few TRBJ1-1 - TRBV15 TGTGCCACCTCGGGGGGGGTGAACACTGAAGCTTTCTTT CATSGGVNTEAFF
- TRBJ2-2 - TRBV6-5 TGTGCCAGCAGTTACCAAGTAACCGGGGAGCTGTTTTTT CASSYQVTGELFF
many TRBJ1-2 TRBD1 TRBV15 TGTGCCACCAGCAGAGTCCAGGGGGCCTCCTATGGCTACACCTTC CATSRVQGASYGYTF
many TRBJ2-3 - TRBV3-1 TGTGCCAGCAGCCAAGGAGGCTTGTTTCCATCCGATACGCAGTATTTT CASSQGGLFPSDTQYF
many TRBJ2-1 - TRBV2 TGTGCCAGCAAGGGGGACCGCGGATTCTCCTACAATGAGCAGTTCTTC CASKGDRGFSYNEQFF
many TRBJ2-5 - TRBV19 TGTGCCAGTAGTCGCCTAGCCCCTCAGGGTGGAGAGACCCAGTACTTC CASSRLAPQGGETQYF
once TRBJ2-2 - TRBV10-1 TGCGCCAACAGCCGAGCTCGGGGCGGGCTGAACACCGGGGAGCTGTTTTTT CANSRARGGLNTGELFF
many TRBJ2-1 TRBD2 TRBV7-3 TGTGCCAGCAGCTTCCTCGGGACTAGTAACAATGAGCAGTTCTTC CASSFLGTSNNEQFF
many TRBJ2-3 - TRBV12-3/TRBV12-4 TGTGCCAGCAGGCCCGGGACCCTTACCGTTGCTACGCAGTATTTT CASRPGTLTVATQYF
- TRBJ2-3 - TRBV27 TGTGCCAGCAGGTGGGCCCCCCTGGGAGATACGCAGTATTTT CASRWAPLGDTQYF
many TRBJ2-3 TRBD1 TRBV2 TGTGCCAGCAAGGGTCCTGACAGGGGGCGCGGGACAGATACGCAGTATTTT CASKGPDRGRGTDTQYF
many TRBJ2-5 - TRBV7-6 TGTGCCAGCAGCTTAGCGCCAGCACGAGAGACCCAGTACTTC CASSLAPARETQYF
many TRBJ2-5 - TRBV12-3/TRBV12-4 TGTGCCAGCCTGGGACTCGGGCGGGGGACCCAGTACTTC CASLGLGRGTQYF
few TRBJ2-1 - TRBV5-8 TGTGCCAGCAGCTCCTACAATGGCAATGAGCAGTTCTTC CASSSYNGNEQFF
many TRBJ2-7 TRBD2 TRBV7-9 TGTGCCAGCAGCTTGTTTAGCGGGGACTACGAGCAGTACTTC CASSLFSGDYEQYF
many TRBJ2-3 - TRBV18 TGTGCCAGCTCACTCTTGCCCGCTAGCACAGATACGCAGTATTTT CASSLLPASTDTQYF
many TRBJ2-7 - TRBV9 TGTGCCAGCAGCGAGGCCACTGGAGGGGGCGAGCAGTACTTC CASSEATGGGEQYF
many TRBJ2-5 TRBD1 TRBV3-1 TGTGCCAGCAGCGAGGGGGACAGCCAGGAGACCCAGTACTTC CASSEGDSQETQYF
many TRBJ1-4 - TRBV3-1 TGTGCCAGCACCCCACGGGGGGGGGATGAAAAACTGTTTTTT CASTPRGGDEKLFF
many TRBJ2-3 TRBD2 TRBV28 TGTGCCAGCAATCCGGCGGGAGGGGTCACAGATACGCAGTATTTT CASNPAGGVTDTQYF
many TRBJ1-2 TRBD1 TRBV5-5 TGTGCCAGCGGTTTTGGGACAGGGGAAGACACCTTC CASGFGTGEDTF
- TRBJ1-5 - TRBV28 TGTGCCAGCAGTTTAGACGCCGGCGGTCAGCCCCAGCATTTT CASSLDAGGQPQHF
many TRBJ2-7 TRBD2 TRBV20-1 TGCAGTGCTGGCAGCGGGAGGGTCTCCTACGAGCAGTACTTC CSAGSGRVSYEQYF
- TRBJ1-1 - TRBV7-9 TGTGCCAGCAGCTCTGGACAGCGCATGAACACTGAAGCTTTCTTT CASSSGQRMNTEAFF
few TRBJ1-5 - TRBV3-1 TGTGCCAGCAGCCAAAACAGGATGGCTCAGCCCCAGCATTTT CASSQNRMAQPQHF
few TRBJ2-3 - TRBV30 TGTGCCTGGAGTGTAGGTTCCCGGTCCGATACGCAGTATTTT CAWSVGSRSDTQYF
- TRBJ1-5 - TRBV10-3 TGTGCCATCAGTGAACCGGGTCCTAGATCTCAGCCCCAGCATTTT CAISEPGPRSQPQHF
once TRBJ2-5 - TRBV5-1 TGCGCCAGCAGCTTGGCCGTACAGAGCCAAGAGACCCAGTACTTC CASSLAVQSQETQYF
- TRBJ2-1 TRBD2 TRBV29-1 TGCAGCGTTGAAGATCTTCCGGGACTAGCCGCCGAGATCTCCTACAATGAGCAGTTCTTC CSVEDLPGLAAEISYNEQFF
- TRBJ2-2 - TRBV5-1 TGCGCCAGCAGCTTGGGTCGGCAGAACACCGGGGAGCTGTTTTTT CASSLGRQNTGELFF
many TRBJ2-1 - TRBV20-1 TGCAGTGCTACCATAACTTATGAGCAGTTCTTC CSATITYEQFF
many TRBJ2-7 - TRBV7-9 TGTGCCAGCAGCATCGGTAGGGTCTACGAGCAGTACTTC CASSIGRVYEQYF